This is a list of T cell receptor beta chains from one sample in a study of blood T cells in healthy people across ages. MiXCR, run by TCRdb on the 5' RACE reads, gives a single entry per CDR3 protein. The profile shows 650,000 to 1,000,000 distinct CDR3 sequences, under 40% of them singletons. Sample: blood. The receptors were sampled from a man aged 18 to 35 in good health. The CDR3 runs from the conserved cysteine through the conserved F or W. The D gene is left open where the match is weak. Part of the rows lack a size; the others show once, few, many or a class for expanded clones.

len: 15; v_gene: TRBV5-1; abundance: -; j_gene: TRBJ1-1; d_gene: -; CDR3aa: CASSPDGTLNTEAFF; CDR3nt: TGCGCCAGCAGCCCAGACGGGACACTGAACACTGAAGCTTTCTTT
len: 13; v_gene: TRBV29-1; abundance: many; j_gene: TRBJ2-3; d_gene: TRBD1; CDR3aa: CSVDGQGRDTQYF; CDR3nt: TGCAGCGTAGATGGACAGGGACGGGATACGCAGTATTTT
len: 10; v_gene: TRBV20-1; abundance: -; j_gene: TRBJ2-1; d_gene: -; CDR3aa: CSGQYNEQFF; CDR3nt: TGCAGTGGACAGTACAATGAGCAGTTCTTC
len: 18; v_gene: TRBV20-1; abundance: -; j_gene: TRBJ2-1; d_gene: TRBD1; CDR3aa: CSARDQTGGGTGRDEQFF; CDR3nt: TGCAGTGCTAGAGATCAGACAGGGGGCGGGACGGGTCGGGATGAGCAGTTCTTC
len: 17; v_gene: TRBV5-6; abundance: many; j_gene: TRBJ2-1; d_gene: TRBD2; CDR3aa: CASSSIAGGTLSLGQFF; CDR3nt: TGTGCCAGCAGCTCAATAGCGGGGGGGACCCTCTCGTTAGGGCAGTTCTTC
len: 16; v_gene: TRBV20-1; abundance: few; j_gene: TRBJ2-6; d_gene: -; CDR3aa: CSARLGPTSGANVLTF; CDR3nt: TGCAGTGCTCGTTTGGGACCTACCTCTGGGGCCAACGTCCTGACTTTC
len: 21; v_gene: TRBV6-1; abundance: few; j_gene: TRBJ1-5; d_gene: -; CDR3aa: CASSEGRWWSVEGMANQPQHF; CDR3nt: TGTGCCAGCAGTGAAGGACGCTGGTGGTCAGTGGAGGGTATGGCCAATCAGCCCCAGCATTTT
len: 14; v_gene: TRBV14; abundance: -; j_gene: TRBJ2-1; d_gene: -; CDR3aa: CASSQDLSGNEQFF; CDR3nt: TGTGCCAGCAGCCAGGACCTTAGCGGCAATGAGCAGTTCTTC
len: 14; v_gene: TRBV7-9; abundance: -; j_gene: TRBJ1-2; d_gene: -; CDR3aa: CASSLEGHFYGYTF; CDR3nt: TGTGCCAGCAGCTTAGAGGGACACTTCTATGGCTACACCTTC
len: 13; v_gene: TRBV12-3/TRBV12-4; abundance: -; j_gene: TRBJ1-1; d_gene: -; CDR3aa: CASSFTASTEAFF; CDR3nt: TGTGCCAGCAGTTTCACAGCGAGCACTGAAGCTTTCTTT